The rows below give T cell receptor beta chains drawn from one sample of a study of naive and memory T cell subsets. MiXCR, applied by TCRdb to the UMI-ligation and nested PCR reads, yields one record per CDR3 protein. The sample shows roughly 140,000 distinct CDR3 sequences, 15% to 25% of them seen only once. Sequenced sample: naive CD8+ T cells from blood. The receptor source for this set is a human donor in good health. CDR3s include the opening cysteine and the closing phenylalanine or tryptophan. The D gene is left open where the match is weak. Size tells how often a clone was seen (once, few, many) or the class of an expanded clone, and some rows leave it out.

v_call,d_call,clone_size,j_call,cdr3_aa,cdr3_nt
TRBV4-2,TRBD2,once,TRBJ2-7,CASSALAGGPYEQYF,TGTGCCAGCAGCGCACTAGCGGGAGGGCCCTACGAGCAGTACTTC
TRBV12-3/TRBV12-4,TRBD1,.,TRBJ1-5,CASSEGTGNQPQHF,TGTGCCAGCAGTGAAGGGACAGGGAATCAGCCCCAGCATTTT
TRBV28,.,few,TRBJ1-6,CASSLQGYNSPLHF,TGTGCCAGCAGTTTGCAGGGCTATAATTCACCCCTCCACTTT
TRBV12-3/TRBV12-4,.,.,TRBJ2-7,CASNPSGTYEQYF,TGTGCCAGCAATCCCTCGGGGACCTACGAGCAGTACTTC
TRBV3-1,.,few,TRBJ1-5,CASSQDAESNQPQHF,TGTGCCAGCAGCCAAGATGCGGAGAGCAATCAGCCCCAGCATTTT
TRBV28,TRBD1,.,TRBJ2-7,CASTNAGGTGSSYEQYF,TGTGCCAGCACCAACGCGGGCGGGACAGGGAGCTCCTACGAGCAGTACTTC
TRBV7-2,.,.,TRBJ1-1,CASSARWGMNTEAFF,TGTGCCAGCAGCGCCCGTTGGGGTATGAACACTGAAGCTTTCTTT
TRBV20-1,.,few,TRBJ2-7,CSASGRKDYEQYF,TGCAGTGCTAGCGGGAGAAAGGACTACGAGCAGTACTTC
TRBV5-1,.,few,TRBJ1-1,CASSLVEGTKAEAFF,TGCGCCAGCAGCTTGGTGGAAGGGACGAAAGCTGAAGCTTTCTTT
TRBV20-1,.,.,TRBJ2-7,CSARDVGTYEQYF,TGCAGTGCTAGAGATGTAGGGACCTACGAGCAGTACTTC
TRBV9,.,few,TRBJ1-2,CASSSSPGPTHPNYGYTF,TGTGCCAGCAGCTCCAGCCCGGGACCAACTCACCCTAACTATGGCTACACCTTC
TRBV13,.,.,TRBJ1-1,CASSPTRGAVNTEAFF,TGTGCCAGCAGCCCGACACGGGGGGCGGTGAACACTGAAGCTTTCTTT
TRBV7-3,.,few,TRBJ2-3,CASSWGHTDTQYF,TGTGCCAGCAGCTGGGGACACACAGATACGCAGTATTTT
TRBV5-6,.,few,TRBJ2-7,CASTLGSSYEQYF,TGTGCCAGCACCCTGGGGAGCTCCTACGAGCAGTACTTC
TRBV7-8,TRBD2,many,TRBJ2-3,CASSLRAGDGTDTQYF,TGTGCCAGCAGCTTAAGAGCGGGAGATGGCACAGATACGCAGTATTTT
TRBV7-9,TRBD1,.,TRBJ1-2,CASSFGDSFNYGYTF,TGTGCCAGCAGCTTTGGGGACAGTTTTAACTATGGCTACACCTTC
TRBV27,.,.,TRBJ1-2,CASSPGVDNYGYTF,TGTGCCAGCTCGCCGGGGGTTGATAACTATGGCTACACCTTC
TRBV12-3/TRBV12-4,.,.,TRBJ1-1,CASILYRENTEAFF,TGTGCCAGCATCCTTTACAGGGAGAACACTGAAGCTTTCTTT
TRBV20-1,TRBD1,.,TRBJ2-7,CSANRGYEQYF,TGCAGTGCGAACAGGGGGTACGAGCAGTACTTC
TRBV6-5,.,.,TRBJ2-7,CASNPRDMNEQYF,TGTGCCAGCAATCCCCGGGACATGAACGAGCAGTACTTC
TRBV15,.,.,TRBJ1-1,CATSRLTEAFF,TGTGCCACCAGCAGACTAACCGAAGCTTTCTTT
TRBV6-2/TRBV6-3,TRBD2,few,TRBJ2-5,CASSSPTSETQYF,TGTGCCAGCAGTTCCCCGACTAGCGAGACCCAGTACTTC
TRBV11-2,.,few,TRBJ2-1,CASSLTGSYNEQFF,TGTGCCAGCAGCTTGACAGGCTCCTACAATGAGCAGTTCTTC
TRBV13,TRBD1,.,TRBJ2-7,CASSPATGGGSYEQYF,TGTGCCAGCAGCCCAGCGACAGGGGGCGGCTCCTACGAGCAGTACTTC
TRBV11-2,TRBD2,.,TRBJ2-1,CASSLDAGGGGPNEQFF,TGTGCCAGCAGCTTAGATGCGGGAGGAGGAGGGCCCAATGAGCAGTTCTTC
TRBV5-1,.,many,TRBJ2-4,CASSLSLESGKNIQYF,TGCGCCAGCAGCTTAAGCTTAGAGTCGGGGAAAAACATTCAGTACTTC